The 29 T cell receptor beta chains in this list originate from one sample, sequenced in a study of cytomegalovirus exposure and HLA in healthy donors. A multiplex PCR was run with 60 Vbeta primers and 13 Jbeta primers. Sequencing was performed with immunoSEQ multiplex PCR; in TCRdb, only in-frame clones are kept and a portion is missing. The profile shows roughly 70,000 clones, 70% to 80% of them singletons. Material: PBMCs. These receptors were obtained from a middle-aged man in good health and CMV-seronegative.

In DNA, the CDR3 is TGCGCCAGCAGTGATACCCAGGGAAAGGTGAATGAGCAGTTCTTC. This codes for CASSDTQGKVNEQFF. The chain uses TRBV10-1 and TRBJ2-1; possibly TRBD1 for D (5 bases). Trimming stripped 3 bases from V and 7 bases from J, with 16 bases between. There are 15 residues in the CDR3. CDR1 is WNHNN, CDR2 SYGVQD, per germline (reference sequence).

The chain is built from TRBV5-4 and TRBJ1-1, with 10 positions matching TRBD1. This CDR3 spans 15 amino acids. Trimming at V came to 6 bases and at J to 6 bases, leaving 11 bases not matched to a gene. The germline gives CDR1 SGHNT, CDR2 YYREEE (reference sequence). The CDR3 DNA is TGTGCCAGCAACTCTCCGGGACAGGGGATTTCTGAAGCTTTCTTT. Protein product: CASNSPGQGISEAFF.

The chain employs TRBV4-3 and TRBJ2-3; 16 nucleotides match TRBD2. The length of the CDR3 is 19 residues. The germline CDR1 and CDR2 sequences are LGHNA and YSLEER. Trimming at V came to 0 bases and at J to 11 bases, leaving 14 bases not matched to a gene. CDR3: CASSQDWSGLAGGQMGQYF. The CDR3, as DNA: TGCGCCAGCAGCCAAGATTGGTCGGGACTAGCGGGAGGGCAGATGGGGCAGTATTTT.

CDR3 in DNA: TGTGCCAGCAGTCCCCTGCGATTTGAGACCCAGTACTTC. This encodes CASSPLRFETQYF. The chain links TRBV28 to TRBJ2-5; D remains unclear. Between the trimmed V and J ends, which lost 5 bases and 5 bases, there was a span of 12 bases. Germline CDR1 reads MDHEN; CDR2 reads SYDVKM. The CDR3 covers 13 residues.

The chain joins TRBV15 to TRBJ2-5; perhaps TRBD2 as D (6 bases). V was trimmed by 0 bases and J by 1 base, leaving 15 bases between them. Germline CDR1 LNHNV, CDR2 YYDKDF (reference sequence). The CDR3 consists of 17 residues. This chain's CDR3 is CATSRDQTRGPQETQYF. CDR3 in DNA: TGTGCCACCAGCAGAGATCAGACTAGAGGTCCCCAAGAGACCCAGTACTTC. Full variable domain (missing parts from reference TRBV15 and TRBJ2-5): DAMVIQNPRYQVTQFGKPVTLSCSQTLNHNVMYWYQQKSSQAPKLLFHYYDKDFNNEADTPDNFQSRRPNTSFCFLDIRSPGLGDTAMYLCATSRDQTRGPQETQYFGPGTRLLVL.

This clone has a handful of counts. CDR3 sequence reads: CASNIANYGYTF. The CDR3 DNA is TGTGCCAGCAATATAGCTAACTATGGCTACACCTTC. The gene calls are TRBV5-4 and TRBJ1-2; D uncertain. The CDR3 sequence is 12 residues long. Trimming stripped 6 bases from V and 0 bases from J, with 6 bases between. The germline V gene encodes CDR1 SGHNT and CDR2 YYREEE (reference sequence). The full variable domain, in which reference TRBV5-4 and TRBJ1-2 provide the parts outside the CDR3, is ETGVTQSPTHLIKTRGQQVTLRCSSQSGHNTVSWYQQALGQGPQFIFQYYREEENGRGNFPPRFSGLQFPNYSSELNVNALELDDSALYLCASNIANYGYTFGSGTRLTVV.

The chain joins TRBV13 to TRBJ2-7; the match to TRBD2 covers 8 bases. CDR3 length: 15 amino acids. The ends lost 0 bases at V and 2 bases at J; junction bases unmatched: 3. Germline V gene data show CDR1 as PRHDT and CDR2 as FYEKMQ (reference sequence). In DNA, the CDR3 is TGTGCCAGCAGCTTAGGCCGGGAGGGAACCTACGAGCAGTACTTC. Protein sequence: CASSLGREGTYEQYF.

This chain uses TRBV6-6 with TRBJ2-1, with no clear D. The germline gives CDR1 MNHNY, CDR2 SVGAGI (reference sequence). This CDR3 is built from 11 residues. Trimming shortened V by 6 bases and J by 3 bases, and 3 bases separated the two germline ends. The CDR3 coding sequence is TGTGCCAGCAGCAACTACAATGAGCAGTTCTTC. Protein product: CASSNYNEQFF.

V is TRBV21-1 and J is TRBJ2-6; TRBD2 reflects the table's D call only, with no check against the DNA. TRBV21-1 is reported as a pseudogene. This CDR3 comprises 17 residues. DNA of the CDR3: TGTGCCAGCAGCAAAGTCAGACTAAGCTCTGGGGCCAACGTCCTGACTTTC. This encodes CASSKVRLSSGANVLTF.

For this clone: The junction shows a germline mismatch at one end, possibly a read error. The V gene is TRBV2, the J gene TRBJ1-1, with D possibly being TRBD1 (6 bases). The CDR3 covers 14 residues. CDR1 and CDR2 from the germline V gene are SNHLY and FYNNEI. The CDR3: CASSVQGMKTEAFF. CDR3 in DNA: TGTGCCAGCAGTGTACAGGGAATGAAGACTGAAGCTTTCTTT.

A single count supports this clone. The V and J genes are TRBV11-2 and TRBJ1-2; D unclear. Germline V gene lookup returns CDR1 SGHAT and CDR2 FQNNGV. The CDR3 runs 14 residues. V was trimmed by 6 bases and J by 2 bases, leaving 13 bases between them. The CDR3 region is CASSRAGGNYGYTF. CDR3 sequence (DNA): TGTGCCAGCAGTAGGGCAGGAGGGAACTATGGCTACACCTTC.

This sequence joins TRBV5-6 and TRBJ1-2; TRBD1 aligns across 7 bases. Germline CDR1 is SGHDT and CDR2 is YYEEEE. The junction had 7 bases not matched to a gene; V was cut back by 4 bases and J by 1 base. CDR3 length: 15 amino acids. CDR3 sequence: CASSAVGQVNYGYTF. The CDR3 bases are TGTGCCAGCAGCGCGGTAGGACAGGTTAACTATGGCTACACCTTC.

The chain employs TRBV29-1 and TRBJ2-5; TRBD1 is a possible D gene (5 bases). The DNA matches TRBJ2-7 better at its end, which makes the J call doubtful. This CDR3 is built from 11 residues. The germline gives CDR1 SQVTM, CDR2 ANQGSEA. The CDR3 DNA sequence: TGCAGCGTTTATCAGGGCTACGAGCAGTACTTC. The encoded protein is CSVYQGYEQYF.

The rearrangement joins TRBV6-5 to TRBJ2-7, with D tentatively TRBD1 (5 bases). The germline CDR1 and CDR2 sequences are MNHEY and SVGAGI. Trimming pared 6 bases from V and 2 bases from J, leaving 14 bases between. The CDR3 covers 14 residues. The CDR3 DNA reads as TGTGCCAGCAGACTACGGGCAGGGCCCTACGAGCAGTACTTC. As protein: CASRLRAGPYEQYF.

J is TRBJ2-7 and V is TRBV5-1; the match to TRBD2 covers 12 bases. Germline assignment: CDR1 SGHRS and CDR2 YFSETQ. The CDR3 sequence is 18 residues long. J was trimmed by 4 bases and V by 0 bases; bases with no gene match: 11. CDR3 protein: CASSLASSGGAAGYEQYF. CDR3 nucleotides: TGCGCCAGCAGCTTGGCATCTAGCGGGGGGGCTGCCGGTTACGAGCAGTACTTC.

In its sample, this clone was seen a few times. The chain couples TRBV4-1 to TRBJ1-2; D gene uncertain. CDR1 is MGHRA and CDR2 is YSYEKL in the germline V gene. Deletions cut 0 bases from V and 3 bases from J, with 8 bases between. This CDR3 comprises 14 residues. The CDR3 nucleotides read TGCGCCAGCAGCCAAGATCTAGGAGACTATGGCTACACCTTC. It specifies CASSQDLGDYGYTF.

This clone was counted between two and nine times. The chain couples TRBV6-5 to TRBJ2-1, with D maybe TRBD1 (6 bases). The germline V gene encodes CDR1 MNHEY and CDR2 SVGAGI. V lost 7 bases and J 2 bases, leaving 15 bases between the germline ends. This CDR3 has 15 residues. The CDR3 is CASTHGRGAYNEQFF. CDR3 coding DNA: TGTGCCAGCACTCACGGCAGGGGTGCCTACAATGAGCAGTTCTTC.

This sequence joins TRBV11-2 and TRBJ2-7; 9 bases match TRBD1. Looked up from germline, CDR1 is SGHAT and CDR2 is FQNNGV. With 6 bases clipped from V and 3 bases from J, the junction kept 6 bases outside the gene matches. This CDR3 is built from 14 residues. CDR3 sequence reads: CASRVTGGYYEQYF. Written as DNA, the CDR3 is TGTGCCAGCAGAGTCACAGGGGGCTACTACGAGCAGTACTTC.

The chain carries TRBV7-3 and TRBJ1-1; 9 bases map to TRBD1. Trimming at V came to 5 bases and at J to 1 base, leaving 11 bases not matched to a gene. The CDR3 extends over 17 amino acids. Germline-derived CDR1 and CDR2 are SGHTA and FQGTGA. This CDR3 is CASSPGTGKQSNTEAFF. In DNA form, the CDR3 reads TGTGCCAGCAGCCCCGGGACAGGGAAGCAATCGAACACTGAAGCTTTCTTT. Full variable domain (outside the CDR3, taken from reference TRBV7-3 and TRBJ1-1): GAGVSQTPSNKVTEKGKYVELRCDPISGHTALYWYRQSLGQGPEFLIYFQGTGAADDSGLPNDRFFAVRPEGSVSTLKIQRTERGDSAVYLCASSPGTGKQSNTEAFFGQGTRLTVV.

This clone showed up just once. V gene TRBV5-1 combines with J gene TRBJ2-7, with D possibly TRBD2 on 6 matching bases. The CDR3 extends over 14 amino acids. The germline gives CDR1 SGHRS, CDR2 YFSETQ. Trimming removed 4 bases from V and 0 bases from J, with 11 bases in between. CDR3 DNA sequence: TGCGCCAGCAGCACGGGACTCATCTCCTACGAGCAGTACTTC. It codes for CASSTGLISYEQYF.

The genes are TRBV27 and TRBJ2-7; 7 nucleotides agree with TRBD1. Germline trimming cut 4 bases from V and 4 bases from J; bases unmatched to any gene: 4. The CDR3 runs to 13 residues. Per the germline V gene, CDR1 is MNHEY and CDR2 is SMNVEV (reference sequence). CDR3: CASSWDRDYEQYF. The CDR3 bases are TGTGCCAGCAGTTGGGACAGAGATTACGAGCAGTACTTC.

The J gene is TRBJ1-5, the V gene TRBV2, with 10 bases matching TRBD1. The length of the CDR3 is 14 residues. Germline V gives CDR1 SNHLY, CDR2 FYNNEI. With 4 bases clipped from V and 5 bases from J, the junction kept 2 bases outside the gene matches. CDR3 residues: CASSGDRGDQPQHF. CDR3 DNA: TGTGCCAGCAGTGGGGACAGGGGCGATCAGCCCCAGCATTTT. The variable domain in full, with the rest retrieved from reference TRBV2 and TRBJ1-5, is EPEVTQTPSHQVTQMGQEVILRCVPISNHLYFYWYRQILGQKVEFLVSFYNNEISEKSEIFDDQFSVERPDGSNFTLKIRSTKLEDSAMYFCASSGDRGDQPQHFGDGTRLSIL.

The chain joins TRBV30 to TRBJ1-6; D gene uncertain. With 0 bases removed from V and 10 bases from J, the gap between germline ends came to 7 bases. The CDR3 spans 12 residues. Germline V gene data show CDR1 as GTSNPN and CDR2 as SVGIG (reference sequence). CDR3 residues: CAWSVAGSPLHF. The DNA of the CDR3 is TGTGCCTGGAGTGTAGCGGGGTCACCCCTCCACTTT.

J is TRBJ1-2 and V is TRBV5-1; possible D gene TRBD1, 6 bases. This CDR3 is 12 amino acids long. Deletions cut 2 bases from V and 8 bases from J, with 10 bases between. The germline gives CDR1 SGHRS, CDR2 YFSETQ. CDR3 sequence reads: CASSLTGQGYTF. For the CDR3, the DNA is TGCGCCAGCAGCTTAACAGGGCAGGGCTACACCTTC.

The chain links TRBV2 to TRBJ1-1, with 7 bases fitting TRBD1. This CDR3 contains 15 residues. CDR1 and CDR2 (germline): SNHLY, FYNNEI. V lost 2 bases, J lost 1 base, and 4 bases stayed unmatched. The DNA for the CDR3 is TGTGCCAGCAGTGAATCTTGGACAGGGAACACTGAAGCTTTCTTT. Protein product: CASSESWTGNTEAFF.

The rearrangement joins TRBV25-1 to TRBJ2-3; D might be TRBD1 (5 bases). The V gene's germline CDR1 is MGHDK and CDR2 SYGVNS. Trimming stripped 3 bases from V and 4 bases from J, with 11 bases between. The CDR3 length is 14 residues. The DNA for the CDR3 is TGTGCCAGCAGTGATCAGGGCGGATCAGATACGCAGTATTTT. This codes for CASSDQGGSDTQYF.

The chain joins TRBV30 to TRBJ2-1; D remains unclear. Per the germline V gene, CDR1 is GTSNPN and CDR2 is SVGIG (reference sequence). The CDR3 contains 15 residues. V was pared by 0 bases and J by 0 bases, with 9 bases between. As DNA, the CDR3 is TGTGCCTGGAGTGTACGGTCGATCTCCTACAATGAGCAGTTCTTC. Amino acid sequence: CAWSVRSISYNEQFF.

The CDR3 region is CASQDPRTATYEQYF. For the CDR3, the DNA is TGTGCCAGTCAAGACCCCCGGACAGCAACCTACGAGCAGTACTTC. The chain links TRBV19 to TRBJ2-7; tentatively, D is TRBD1 (6 bases). V dropped 8 bases and J dropped 2 bases, with 19 bases sitting between them. CDR3 length equals 15 residues. Per germline, CDR1 LNHDA and CDR2 SQIVND (reference sequence). Combining the CDR3 with reference TRBV19 and TRBJ2-7 gives the whole variable domain DGGITQSPKYLFRKEGQNVTLSCEQNLNHDAMYWYRQDPGQGLRLIYYSQIVNDFQKGDIAEGYSVSREKKESFPLTVTSAQKNPTAFYLCASQDPRTATYEQYFGPGTRLTVT.

The gene calls are TRBV29-1 and TRBJ2-6, with D possibly TRBD2 on 5 matching bases. V shed 3 bases and J shed 2 bases, with 8 bases lying between them. The CDR3 is 14 residues long. CDR1 is SQVTM, CDR2 ANQGSEA, per germline. CDR3 in amino acids: CSVEEVTGANVLTF. The CDR3 DNA sequence: TGCAGCGTTGAGGAGGTCACTGGGGCCAACGTCCTGACTTTC.